One and the same sample provided the 16 T cell receptor beta chains below, sequenced in a study of T cell responses to AZD1222 COVID-19 vaccine. Data came from immunoSEQ multiplex PCR; TCRdb stores just in-frame clones and leaves some out. Of some 100,000 clones in the sample, about 94% are singletons; the top ten hold 3.1%. The sample in question was peripheral blood, obtained 28 days after the second AZD1222 dose. The source of these receptors is an adult who received the AZD1222 COVID-19 vaccine.

V gene TRBV7-9 combines with J gene TRBJ2-7; unclear D gene. Germline lookup yields CDR1 SEHNR and CDR2 FQNEAQ (reference sequence). Trimming stripped 0 bases from V and 3 bases from J, with 3 bases between. This CDR3 has 12 residues. CDR3 coding DNA: TGTGCCAGCAGCTTAGCGCTCTACGAGCAGTACTTC. Amino acids: CASSLALYEQYF. The complete variable domain, with remaining parts taken from reference TRBV7-9 and TRBJ2-7, reads DTGVSQNPRHKITKRGQNVTFRCDPISEHNRLYWYRQTLGQGPEFLTYFQNEAQLEKSRLLSDRFSAERPKGSFSTLEIQRTEQGDSAMYLCASSLALYEQYFGPGTRLTVT.

This chain links TRBV19 with TRBJ1-2; D is unclear. Trimming cost V 5 bases and J 0 bases, with 7 bases left between them. CDR3 length equals 13 residues. In germline, CDR1 is LNHDA, CDR2 SQIVND (reference sequence). The chain's CDR3 is CASSPYANYGYTF. The CDR3 bases are TGTGCCAGTAGTCCCTACGCTAACTATGGCTACACCTTC.

The chain is built from TRBV5-4 and TRBJ1-2, with TRBD1 identical over 10 bases. The CDR3 contains 16 residues. The V gene's germline CDR1 is SGHNT and CDR2 YYREEE (reference sequence). The V gene end was trimmed by 0 bases and the J gene end by 1 base; junction bases not matched to a gene: 3. The CDR3 nucleotides are TGTGCCAGCAGCTTGGCCGGGACAGGGGTTAACTATGGCTACACCTTC. Encoded protein: CASSLAGTGVNYGYTF.

V gene TRBV19 combines with J gene TRBJ1-4; maybe TRBD1 (6 bases). The ends were cut back, 4 bases at V and 5 bases at J, with 14 bases in the middle. The CDR3 length is 15 residues. Germline CDR1 is LNHDA and CDR2 is SQIVND (reference sequence). CDR3 sequence (DNA): TGTGCCAGTAGTAGCCGGGGGCAGCTCAATGAAAAACTGTTTTTT. Translated, it gives CASSSRGQLNEKLFF.

The V gene is TRBV5-1, the J gene TRBJ2-1, with D possibly being TRBD2 (6 bases). CDR1 and CDR2 from the germline V gene are SGHRS and YFSETQ. Trimming pared 3 bases from V and 5 bases from J, leaving 12 bases between. The CDR3 length is 14 residues. The CDR3 region has the DNA TGCGCCAGCAGCTGGACCGGGAGAAACAATGAGCAGTTCTTC. Its protein product is CASSWTGRNNEQFF.

The gene calls are TRBV9 and TRBJ2-1, with 11 bases that match TRBD1. The J segment lost 9 bases and the V segment lost 2 bases, leaving 7 bases of the junction unmatched. The CDR3 contains 15 residues. From germline, CDR1 is SGDLS and CDR2 YYNGEE. The CDR3 is CASSVAGQGDGEQFF. CDR3 coding DNA: TGTGCCAGCAGCGTCGCGGGACAGGGGGACGGTGAGCAGTTCTTC.

This clone was observed once. The chain couples TRBV24-1 to TRBJ1-4; tentatively, D is TRBD1 (5 bases). The CDR3 has 16 amino acids. The V end lost 3 bases, the J end lost 3 bases, and 13 bases lay between the germline ends. The V gene's germline CDR1 is KGHDR and CDR2 SFDVKD. As DNA, the CDR3 is TGTGCCACCAGTGATCCGTCGCTGGGGGCTAATGAAAAACTGTTTTTT. This sequence encodes CATSDPSLGANEKLFF.

Written as DNA, the CDR3 is TGTGCCAGCAGCTTACCGGTAGGTACAGGGCGCTTTATGAACACTGAAGCTTTCTTT. Protein sequence: CASSLPVGTGRFMNTEAFF. The chain is built from TRBV5-4 and TRBJ1-1, with D perhaps TRBD1 (6 bases). Germline lookup yields CDR1 SGHNT and CDR2 YYREEE (reference sequence). V lost 2 bases and J lost 0, with 23 bases in between. CDR3 length: 19 residues. Full variable domain (outside the CDR3, taken from reference TRBV5-4 and TRBJ1-1): ETGVTQSPTHLIKTRGQQVTLRCSSQSGHNTVSWYQQALGQGPQFIFQYYREEENGRGNFPPRFSGLQFPNYSSELNVNALELDDSALYLCASSLPVGTGRFMNTEAFFGQGTRLTVV.

The CDR3 bases are TGTGCCAGCAGGCTGCACAACACTGAAGCTTTCTTT. This translates into CASRLHNTEAFF. The genes are TRBV6-5 and TRBJ1-1; D unresolved. This CDR3 is built from 12 residues. Per germline, CDR1 MNHEY and CDR2 SVGAGI. V gave up 6 bases and J gave up 2 bases, with 7 bases separating them.

The J gene is TRBJ2-5, the V gene TRBV11-2, with TRBD1 identical over 7 bases. This CDR3 has 15 residues. Looked up from germline, CDR1 is SGHAT and CDR2 is FQNNGV. The trim removed 5 bases at V and 2 bases at J, leaving 8 bases unmatched. The CDR3 sequence is CASSKTPGQQETQYF. The CDR3, as DNA: TGTGCCAGCAGCAAGACTCCGGGACAGCAAGAGACCCAGTACTTC.

The chain employs TRBV27 and TRBJ2-7, with 8 bases identical to TRBD1. V shed 2 bases and J 3 bases; nucleotides not matched to a gene: 6. The CDR3 spans 15 residues. The V gene's germline CDR1 is MNHEY and CDR2 SMNVEV (reference sequence). The chain's CDR3 is CASSLRRDRLYEQYF. DNA for the CDR3: TGTGCCAGCAGTTTACGCCGGGACAGGCTCTACGAGCAGTACTTC.

CDR3 sequence: CASSYATGDFEKLFF. For the CDR3, the DNA is TGTGCCAGCAGTTATGCTACAGGGGATTTTGAAAAACTGTTTTTT. This chain joins TRBV6-2 or TRBV6-3 and TRBJ1-4, with 7 bases matching TRBD1. Germline lookup yields CDR1 MNHEY and CDR2 SVGEGT. V lost 3 bases and J lost 7; bases outside the gene matches: 8. This CDR3 spans 15 amino acids.

The CDR3 DNA reads TGTGCCACCAGCACAAGACGGGGAAATGAGCAGTTCTTC. This sequence encodes CATSTRRGNEQFF. This sequence joins TRBV15 and TRBJ2-1, with D possibly matching TRBD2 (5 bases). Per the germline V gene, CDR1 is LNHNV and CDR2 is YYDKDF (reference sequence). The CDR3 runs to 13 residues. V was cut by 4 bases and J by 7 bases, with 11 bases left in between. Using reference TRBV15 and TRBJ2-1 for the parts outside the CDR3, the full variable domain is DAMVIQNPRYQVTQFGKPVTLSCSQTLNHNVMYWYQQKSSQAPKLLFHYYDKDFNNEADTPDNFQSRRPNTSFCFLDIRSPGLGDTAMYLCATSTRRGNEQFFGPGTRLTVL.

V and J are TRBV5-6 and TRBJ1-4; D gene uncertain. CDR3 length: 12 amino acids. Trimming removed 4 bases from V and 5 bases from J, with 6 bases in between. Germline CDR1 is SGHDT and CDR2 is YYEEEE. The CDR3: CASSRPNEKLFF. CDR3 bases: TGTGCCAGCAGCCGTCCCAATGAAAAACTGTTTTTT.

CDR3 loop: CASSRKLAGGPNTGELFF. For the CDR3, the DNA is TGTGCCAGCAGCCGGAAACTAGCGGGGGGGCCCAACACCGGGGAGCTGTTTTTT. This chain uses TRBV4-2 with TRBJ2-2, with 13 bases that match TRBD2. This CDR3 comprises 18 residues. Germline V gene data show CDR1 as LGHNA and CDR2 as YNFKEQ. J was trimmed by 2 bases and V by 4 bases; bases with no gene match: 7.

The V and J genes are TRBV4-2 and TRBJ2-3, with D possibly being TRBD2 (5 bases). V was cut by 1 base and J by 1 base, with 12 bases left in between. Germline V gene lookup returns CDR1 LGHNA and CDR2 YNFKEQ. The CDR3 has 16 residues. CDR3 coding DNA: TGTGCCAGCAGCCAAGCGCGAGGGTCGGGCACAGATACGCAGTATTTT. Protein: CASSQARGSGTDTQYF.